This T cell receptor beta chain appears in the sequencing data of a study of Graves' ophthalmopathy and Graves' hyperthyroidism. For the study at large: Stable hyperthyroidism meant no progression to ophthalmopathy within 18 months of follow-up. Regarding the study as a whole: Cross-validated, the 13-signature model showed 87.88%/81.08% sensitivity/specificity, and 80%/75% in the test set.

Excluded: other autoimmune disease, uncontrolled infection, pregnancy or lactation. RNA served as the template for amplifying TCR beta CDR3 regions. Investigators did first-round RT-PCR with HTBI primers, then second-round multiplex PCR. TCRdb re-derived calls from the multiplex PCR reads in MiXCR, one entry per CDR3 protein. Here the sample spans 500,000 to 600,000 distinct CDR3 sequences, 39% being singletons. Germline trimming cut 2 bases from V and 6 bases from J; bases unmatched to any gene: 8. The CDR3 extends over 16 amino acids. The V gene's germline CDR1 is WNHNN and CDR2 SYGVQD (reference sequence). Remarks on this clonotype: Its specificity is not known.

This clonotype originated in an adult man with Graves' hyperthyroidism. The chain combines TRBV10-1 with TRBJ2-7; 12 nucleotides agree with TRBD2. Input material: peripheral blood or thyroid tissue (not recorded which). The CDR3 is CASSETSGRPPREQYF. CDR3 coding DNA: TGCGCCAGCAGTGAGACTAGCGGGAGGCCCCCCCGCGAGCAGTACTTC.